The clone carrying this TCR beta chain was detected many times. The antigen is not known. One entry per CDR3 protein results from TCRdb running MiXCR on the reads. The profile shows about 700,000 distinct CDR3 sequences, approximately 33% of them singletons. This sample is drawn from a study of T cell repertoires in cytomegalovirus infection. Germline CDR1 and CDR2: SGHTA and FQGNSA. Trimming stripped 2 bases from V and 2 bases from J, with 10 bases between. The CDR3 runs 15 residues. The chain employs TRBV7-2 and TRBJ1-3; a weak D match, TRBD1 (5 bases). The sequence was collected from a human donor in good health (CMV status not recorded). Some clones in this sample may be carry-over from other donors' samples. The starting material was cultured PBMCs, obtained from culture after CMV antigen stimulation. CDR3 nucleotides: TGTGCCAGCAGCTTATTGGGGGACCCTGGAAACACCATATATTTT. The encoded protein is CASSLLGDPGNTIYF.